The T cell receptor beta chain under discussion was sequenced for a study of blood T cell repertoires in COVID-19. The protocol was immunoSEQ multiplex PCR, while the TCRdb copy is restricted to in-frame clones and leaves out a portion. The profile shows about 470,000 clones, about 85% of them singletons. Germline CDR1 is SGHRS and CDR2 is YFSETQ. The CDR3 runs 18 residues. The V gene lost 1 base and the J gene lost 0 bases, with 18 bases spanning the gap. The V call is TRBV5-1, the J call TRBJ2-3; TRBD2 might be the D (6 bases). The source of this sequence is a woman younger than 30 who had recovered from COVID-19. Sequences were obtained from PBMCs or T cells enriched from blood (not recorded which). CDR3 loop: CASSLMLIGTPSTDTQYF. CDR3 nucleotides: TGCGCCAGCAGCTTGATGCTTATCGGGACTCCTAGCACAGATACGCAGTATTTT.